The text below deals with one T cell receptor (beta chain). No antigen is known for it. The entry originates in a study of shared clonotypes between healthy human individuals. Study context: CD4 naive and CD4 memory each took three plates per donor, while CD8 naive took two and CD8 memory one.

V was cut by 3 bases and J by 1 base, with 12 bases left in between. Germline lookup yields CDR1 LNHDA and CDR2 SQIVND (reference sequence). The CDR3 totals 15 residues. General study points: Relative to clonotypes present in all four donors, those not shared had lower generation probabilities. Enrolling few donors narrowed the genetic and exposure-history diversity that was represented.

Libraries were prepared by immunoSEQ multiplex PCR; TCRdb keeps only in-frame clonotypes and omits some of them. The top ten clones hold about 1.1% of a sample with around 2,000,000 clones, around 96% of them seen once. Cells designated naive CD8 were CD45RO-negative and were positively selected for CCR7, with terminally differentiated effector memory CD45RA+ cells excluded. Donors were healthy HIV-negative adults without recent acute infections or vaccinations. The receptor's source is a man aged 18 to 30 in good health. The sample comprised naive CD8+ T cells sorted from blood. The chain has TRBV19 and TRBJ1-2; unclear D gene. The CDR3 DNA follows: TGTGCCAGTAGTATTGGGATTCCTATTAACTATGGCTACACCTTC. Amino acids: CASSIGIPINYGYTF.